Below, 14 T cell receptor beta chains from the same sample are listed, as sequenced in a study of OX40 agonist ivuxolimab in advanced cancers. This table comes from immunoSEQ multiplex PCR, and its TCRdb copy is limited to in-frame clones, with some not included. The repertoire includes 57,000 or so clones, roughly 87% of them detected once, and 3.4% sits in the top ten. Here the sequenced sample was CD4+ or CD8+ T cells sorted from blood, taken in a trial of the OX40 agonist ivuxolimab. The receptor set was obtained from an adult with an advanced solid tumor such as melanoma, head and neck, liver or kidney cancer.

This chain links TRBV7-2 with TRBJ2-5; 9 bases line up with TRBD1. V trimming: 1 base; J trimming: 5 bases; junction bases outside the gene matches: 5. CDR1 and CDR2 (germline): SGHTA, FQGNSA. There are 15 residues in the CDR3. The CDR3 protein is CASSLGTGVGETQYF. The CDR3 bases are TGTGCCAGCAGCTTAGGGACAGGGGTCGGGGAGACCCAGTACTTC.

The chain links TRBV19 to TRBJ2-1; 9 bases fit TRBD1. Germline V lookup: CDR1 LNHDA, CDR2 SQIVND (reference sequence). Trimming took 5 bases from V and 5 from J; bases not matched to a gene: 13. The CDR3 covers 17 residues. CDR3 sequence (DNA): TGTGCCAGTAGTCCAAACAGGGGGCGCCTGGTCAACAATGAGCAGTTCTTC. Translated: CASSPNRGRLVNNEQFF.

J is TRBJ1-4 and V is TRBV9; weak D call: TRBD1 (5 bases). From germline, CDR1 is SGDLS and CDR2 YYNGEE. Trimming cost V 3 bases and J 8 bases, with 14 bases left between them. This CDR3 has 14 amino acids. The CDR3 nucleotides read TGTGCCAGCAGCGGCGGAAGGGGCCGGGAAAAACTGTTTTTT. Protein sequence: CASSGGRGREKLFF.

Here the CDR3 DNA reads TGTGCCAGCAGCTTGACAGGATTAAATGGCTACACCTTC. Its translation is CASSLTGLNGYTF. The rearrangement uses TRBV28 and TRBJ1-2, with TRBD1 as a possible D gene (6 bases). Per the germline V gene, CDR1 is MDHEN and CDR2 is SYDVKM. Trimming left V 6 bases short and J 6 bases short, with 14 bases between. This CDR3 region has 13 residues.

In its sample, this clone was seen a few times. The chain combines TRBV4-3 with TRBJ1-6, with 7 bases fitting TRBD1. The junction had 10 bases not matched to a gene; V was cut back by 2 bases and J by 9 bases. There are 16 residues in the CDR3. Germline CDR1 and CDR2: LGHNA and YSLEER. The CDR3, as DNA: TGCGCCAGCAGCCAAAAACTGACAGGGAAAAGTTCACCCCTCCACTTT. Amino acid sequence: CASSQKLTGKSSPLHF.

The CDR3 DNA reads as TGTGCCAGCTCACCGGGGACTAGTCAAAATGAGCAGTTCTTC. Protein sequence: CASSPGTSQNEQFF. The V and J genes are TRBV18 and TRBJ2-1, with 8 bases aligning to TRBD2. CDR3 length: 14 amino acids. The V gene end was trimmed by 3 bases and the J gene end by 7 bases; junction bases not matched to a gene: 5. Germline V gene sequence: CDR1 KGHSH, CDR2 LQKENI.

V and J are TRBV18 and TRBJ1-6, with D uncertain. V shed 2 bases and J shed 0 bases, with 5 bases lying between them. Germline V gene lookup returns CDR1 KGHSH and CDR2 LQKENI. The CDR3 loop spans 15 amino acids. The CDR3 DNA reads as TGTGCCAGCTCACCAGCTAGCTCCTATAATTCACCCCTCCACTTT. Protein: CASSPASSYNSPLHF.

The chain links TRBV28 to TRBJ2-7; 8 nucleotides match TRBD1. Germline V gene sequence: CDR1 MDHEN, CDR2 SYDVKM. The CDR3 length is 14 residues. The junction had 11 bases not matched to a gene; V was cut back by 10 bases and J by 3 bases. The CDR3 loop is CATRPGQGLYEQYF. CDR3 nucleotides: TGTGCCACCCGCCCCGGACAGGGTCTCTACGAGCAGTACTTC.

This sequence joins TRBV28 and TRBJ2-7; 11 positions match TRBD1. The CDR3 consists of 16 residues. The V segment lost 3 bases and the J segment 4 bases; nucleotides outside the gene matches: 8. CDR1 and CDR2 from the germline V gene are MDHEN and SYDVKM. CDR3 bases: TGTGCCAGCAGTTTGTCCGGGACAGGGGGTAGGTACGAGCAGTACTTC. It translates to CASSLSGTGGRYEQYF.

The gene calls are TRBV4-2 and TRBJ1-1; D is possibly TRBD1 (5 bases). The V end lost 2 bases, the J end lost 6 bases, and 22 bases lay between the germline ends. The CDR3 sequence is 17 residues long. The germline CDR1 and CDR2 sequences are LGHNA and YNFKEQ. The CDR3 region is CASSQSGTAVASAEAFF. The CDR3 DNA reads TGTGCCAGCAGCCAATCCGGGACGGCGGTGGCGAGCGCTGAAGCTTTCTTT.

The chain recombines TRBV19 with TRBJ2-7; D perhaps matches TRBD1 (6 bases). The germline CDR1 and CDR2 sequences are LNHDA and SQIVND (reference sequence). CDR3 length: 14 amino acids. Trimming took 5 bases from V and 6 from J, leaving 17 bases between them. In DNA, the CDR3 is TGTGCCAGTAGTCTCGGACAGACAAGTTTCGAGCAGTACTTC. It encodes CASSLGQTSFEQYF. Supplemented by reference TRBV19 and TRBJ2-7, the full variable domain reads DGGITQSPKYLFRKEGQNVTLSCEQNLNHDAMYWYRQDPGQGLRLIYYSQIVNDFQKGDIAEGYSVSREKKESFPLTVTSAQKNPTAFYLCASSLGQTSFEQYFGPGTRLTVT.

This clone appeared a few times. The CDR3 region has the DNA TGTGCCAGCAGTTCCTTGGACAGGGGAAATCAGCCCCAGCATTTT. This encodes CASSSLDRGNQPQHF. The chain is built from TRBV27 and TRBJ1-5, with TRBD1 matching over 9 bases. The CDR3 sequence is 15 residues long. Germline V gives CDR1 MNHEY, CDR2 SMNVEV (reference sequence). After removal of 4 bases from V and 4 bases from J, the junction contained 5 bases not matched to a gene.

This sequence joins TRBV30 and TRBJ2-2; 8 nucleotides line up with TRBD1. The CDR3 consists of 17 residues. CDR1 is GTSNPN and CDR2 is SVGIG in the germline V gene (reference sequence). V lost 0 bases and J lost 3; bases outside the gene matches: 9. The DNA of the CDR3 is TGTGCCTGGAGTGTACTTGGGCAGGGGGCCTACACCGGGGAGCTGTTTTTT. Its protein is CAWSVLGQGAYTGELFF.

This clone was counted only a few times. The CDR3 loop reads CASSYLGRGDTIYF. The DNA of the CDR3 is TGTGCCAGCAGTTATCTTGGTCGGGGGGACACCATATATTTT. The chain has TRBV6-6 and TRBJ1-3, with a weak D call TRBD1 (5 bases). Germline lookup yields CDR1 MNHNY and CDR2 SVGAGI (reference sequence). The CDR3 consists of 14 residues. V was clipped by 3 bases and J by 8 bases, with 14 bases between them.